The rows below give T cell receptor beta chains drawn from one sample of a study of blood T cell repertoires in COVID-19. The table came from immunoSEQ multiplex PCR; TCRdb's copy has only in-frame clones and leaves some out. The table has 150,000 to 200,000 clones, around four fifths seen once. Sample: peripheral blood. The origin of the receptors is a woman aged 80 or over with acute or convalescent COVID-19. The CDR3 runs from the conserved cysteine through the conserved F or W.

V gene,CDR3 protein
TRBV5-1,CASSLTGLSNEKLFF
TRBV5-1,CASSLGGGESYEQYF
TRBV28,CASTQAGGIDEQYF
TRBV3-1/TRBV3-2,CASRPNRAGELFF
TRBV29-1,CSVVSGNTEAFF
TRBV2,CASLGTGPLTYEQYF
TRBV19,CASSIQSGVLTGELFF
TRBV19,CASTRDNLMNTEAFF
TRBV14,CASSPGRSGRVDEQFF
TRBV7-9,CASSPPGQRNQPQHF
TRBV5-3,CARSPRIDTSGSMGTQYF
TRBV14,CASSQGLPPDTEAFF
TRBV30,CAWSSGDRGRPDTQYF
TRBV9,CASSAGGGLDLTEAFF
TRBV19,CASRRRGNTEAFF
TRBV6-6,CASIRTGTDYGYTF
TRBV2,CASSEGQGSSYNEQFF
TRBV2,CASNMAPAEQYF
TRBV3-1/TRBV3-2,CASSRQREPYNEQFF
TRBV7-9,CASSVRGRGEKLFF
TRBV11-1,CASSQRHRGKITEAFF
TRBV19,CASSIESADTQYF
TRBV18,CASSPKQGSDEKLFF
TRBV14,CASSQYGLRQETQYF
TRBV20-1,CSASPGQGFYEQYF
TRBV30,CAWSGGRRNSPLHF
TRBV5-1,CASSSERGFSTDTQYF
TRBV28,CASIAVVGRGELFF
TRBV2,CASRDTGVNEKLFF